These T cell receptor beta chains were read from a single sample in a study of T cell repertoires in cytomegalovirus infection. These receptors are not linked to any known antigen. Each CDR3 protein gets one entry after TCRdb re-called the reads with MiXCR. This sample has approximately 300,000 distinct CDR3 sequences, with roughly 29% found just once. Specimen: cultured PBMCs, collected from culture after CMV antigen stimulation. Receptors were obtained from a human donor in good health (CMV status not recorded). Some clones in this sample may be carry-over from other donors' samples. Both conserved end residues are part of each CDR3. Fields, in order: J gene, clone size, V gene, D gene, CDR3 DNA, CDR3 protein. A D gene is named only where the DNA matches it firmly. Clone size appears in some rows only: once, few, many, or a class for an expanded clone.

>TRBJ1-1|few|TRBV6-2/TRBV6-3|-
TGTGCCAGCGGCTCCCCATCGGGTGGAACTGAAGCTTTCTTT
CASGSPSGGTEAFF
>TRBJ2-3|-|TRBV27|-
TGTGCCAGCAAAGCCGGGGACACAGATACGCAGTATTTT
CASKAGDTDTQYF
>TRBJ1-6|few|TRBV7-8|-
TGTGCCAGCAGCCCGAACCCTATTACCGTCAGGTCACCCCTCCACTTT
CASSPNPITVRSPLHF
>TRBJ2-7|many|TRBV19|TRBD2
TGTGCCAGTAGCTTAGCGGGGGCTTCCTACGAGCAGTACTTC
CASSLAGASYEQYF
>TRBJ2-5|many|TRBV11-1|TRBD2
TGTGCCAGCAGCTTTGTCTTCGGGGGGGCCTTCGAGACCCAGTACTTC
CASSFVFGGAFETQYF
>TRBJ2-1|-|TRBV7-3|TRBD2
TGTGCCAGCAGCTTAACCGGGTCTAGCGGGGGGAATGAGCAGTTCTTC
CASSLTGSSGGNEQFF
>TRBJ1-5|few|TRBV12-3/TRBV12-4|TRBD1
TGTGCCAGCACCAATGGACAGGGGACCTTAAATCAGCCCCAGCATTTT
CASTNGQGTLNQPQHF
>TRBJ2-1|-|TRBV19|-
TGTGCCAGTGGGCCGGGAGCGGCCATATACAATGAGCAGTTCTTC
CASGPGAAIYNEQFF
>TRBJ2-3|-|TRBV28|TRBD2
TGTGCCAGCAGTTCACCACTAGCGGGAGGGCCGTGGAAAACAGATACGCAGTATTTT
CASSSPLAGGPWKTDTQYF
>TRBJ1-1|few|TRBV7-9|-
TGTGCCAGCCGAGGATGGAACACTGAAGCTTTCTTT
CASRGWNTEAFF
>TRBJ2-3|few|TRBV2|TRBD2
TGTGCCAGCAGGCCCACTAGCGGAAGCACAGATACGCAGTATTTT
CASRPTSGSTDTQYF
>TRBJ1-2|few|TRBV2|-
TGTGCCAGCAGTGTTGAGTCCTATGGCTACACCTTC
CASSVESYGYTF
>TRBJ2-7|-|TRBV5-6|TRBD1
TGTGCCAGCAGCTCGGGACAGGGCGCTATCTACGAGCAGTACTTC
CASSSGQGAIYEQYF
>TRBJ2-7|-|TRBV4-1|-
TGCGCCAGCAGCCCGGACGCCTTCTCCTACGAGCAGTACTTC
CASSPDAFSYEQYF
>TRBJ1-2|many|TRBV12-3/TRBV12-4|TRBD1
TGTGCCAGCAGTTCGTACAGGGGTTCCAACTATGGCTACACCTTC
CASSSYRGSNYGYTF
>TRBJ2-1|-|TRBV19|TRBD2
TGTGCCTCTAGGCCCGTGGCGGGAGACTACTACAATGAGCAGTTCTTC
CASRPVAGDYYNEQFF
>TRBJ2-3|-|TRBV9|TRBD1
TGTGCCAGCAGCGGACAGGGCGTATTCACAGATACGCAGTATTTT
CASSGQGVFTDTQYF
>TRBJ1-6|-|TRBV6-1|TRBD1
TGTGCCAGCAGTTACCGGGGACAGTCACCCCTCCACTTT
CASSYRGQSPLHF
>TRBJ2-7|-|TRBV29-1|-
TGCAGCGCGATGGTTGGCCTGGGCGAGCAGTACTTC
CSAMVGLGEQYF
>TRBJ1-5|-|TRBV6-5|-
TGTGCCAGCAGGGAGGGACGGAATAGCAATCAGCCCCAGCATTTT
CASREGRNSNQPQHF
>TRBJ2-1|few|TRBV20-1|TRBD2
TGCAGTGCTGGACCCGGGACTAGCGGGACCTACAATGAGCAGTTCTTC
CSAGPGTSGTYNEQFF
>TRBJ1-1|-|TRBV29-1|TRBD1
TGCAGCGTTGAAGGTCGACAGGGGAACACTGAAGCTTTCTTT
CSVEGRQGNTEAFF
>TRBJ2-3|few|TRBV2|TRBD2
TGTGCCAGCAAAATGGACGGACTAGCGGGAGCTGTTACGCAGTATTTT
CASKMDGLAGAVTQYF
>TRBJ2-1|-|TRBV3-1|TRBD2
TGTGCCAGCAGCTCAGTCGGCGGGGGGGCTTCAAATGAGCAGTTCTTC
CASSSVGGGASNEQFF
>TRBJ1-5|-|TRBV5-1|-
TGCGCCAGCAGTCTCAATGTGGATCAGCCCCAGCATTTT
CASSLNVDQPQHF
>TRBJ2-2|few|TRBV6-2/TRBV6-3|TRBD1
TGTGCCAGCAGTGAAGAGGGGCAGGGGGCCGGGGAGCTGTTTTTT
CASSEEGQGAGELFF
>TRBJ2-1|few|TRBV12-3/TRBV12-4|TRBD2
TGTGCCAGCAGTGTGAGACTAGCCACAACTTCCTACAATGAGCAGTTCTTC
CASSVRLATTSYNEQFF
>TRBJ1-5|-|TRBV11-2|-
TGTGCCAGCAGCTTAACCACGACTAATCAGCCCCAGCATTTT
CASSLTTTNQPQHF
>TRBJ1-1|-|TRBV19|-
TGTGCCAGTAGTCCGGGACCCCTGTCTGAAGCTTTCTTT
CASSPGPLSEAFF
>TRBJ1-1|-|TRBV20-1|-
TGCAGTGCCAACAGCCCCATGAACACTGAAGCTTTCTTT
CSANSPMNTEAFF
>TRBJ2-7|few|TRBV7-9|TRBD1
TGTGCCAGCAGTGGAGGACAGGGGGCATCCTACGAGCAGTACTTC
CASSGGQGASYEQYF
>TRBJ1-5|few|TRBV6-5|-
TGTGCCAGCAGTTACAGGGCCTCAGTGGCAGGAGTGCCAGGGCCCCAGCATTTT
CASSYRASVAGVPGPQHF
>TRBJ1-2|few|TRBV12-3/TRBV12-4|TRBD1
TGTGCCAGCAGTGCAGGGGGCGCCGGCTACACCTTC
CASSAGGAGYTF
>TRBJ1-5|few|TRBV12-3/TRBV12-4|-
TGTGCCAGCAGTTTTTGGAACTCCAATCAGCCCCAGCATTTT
CASSFWNSNQPQHF
>TRBJ2-1|-|TRBV5-8|TRBD1
TGTGCCAGCAGCCCGGAGACAGGGGCATTCGACAATGAGCAGTTCTTC
CASSPETGAFDNEQFF